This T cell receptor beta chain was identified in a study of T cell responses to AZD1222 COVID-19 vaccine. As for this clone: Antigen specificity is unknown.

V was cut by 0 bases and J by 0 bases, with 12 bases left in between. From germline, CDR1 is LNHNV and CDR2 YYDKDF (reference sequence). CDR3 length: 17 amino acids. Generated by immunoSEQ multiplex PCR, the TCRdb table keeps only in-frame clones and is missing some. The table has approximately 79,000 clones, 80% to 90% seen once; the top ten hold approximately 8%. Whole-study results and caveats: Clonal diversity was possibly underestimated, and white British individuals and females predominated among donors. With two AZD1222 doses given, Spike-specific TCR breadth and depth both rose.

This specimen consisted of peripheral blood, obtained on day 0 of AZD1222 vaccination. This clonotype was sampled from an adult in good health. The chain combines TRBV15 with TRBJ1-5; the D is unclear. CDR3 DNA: TGTGCCACCAGCAGAGATAATGGGGTCCATAGCAATCAGCCCCAGCATTTT. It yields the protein CATSRDNGVHSNQPQHF. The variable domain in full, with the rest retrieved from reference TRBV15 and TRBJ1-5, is DAMVIQNPRYQVTQFGKPVTLSCSQTLNHNVMYWYQQKSSQAPKLLFHYYDKDFNNEADTPDNFQSRRPNTSFCFLDIRSPGLGDTAMYLCATSRDNGVHSNQPQHFGDGTRLSIL.